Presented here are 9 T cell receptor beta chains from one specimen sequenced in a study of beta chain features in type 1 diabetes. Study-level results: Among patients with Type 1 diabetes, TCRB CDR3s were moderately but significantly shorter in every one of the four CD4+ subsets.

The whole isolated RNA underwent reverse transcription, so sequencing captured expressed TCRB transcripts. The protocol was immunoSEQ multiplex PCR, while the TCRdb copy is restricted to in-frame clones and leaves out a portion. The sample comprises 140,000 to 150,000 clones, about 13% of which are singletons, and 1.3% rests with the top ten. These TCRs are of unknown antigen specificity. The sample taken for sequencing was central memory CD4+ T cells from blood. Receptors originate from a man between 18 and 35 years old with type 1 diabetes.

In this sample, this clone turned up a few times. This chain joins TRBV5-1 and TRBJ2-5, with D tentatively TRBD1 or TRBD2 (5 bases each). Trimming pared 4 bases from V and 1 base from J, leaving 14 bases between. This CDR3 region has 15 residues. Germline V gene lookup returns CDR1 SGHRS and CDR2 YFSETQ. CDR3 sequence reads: CASSTSGRFQETQYF. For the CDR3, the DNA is TGCGCCAGCAGCACTTCGGGACGTTTCCAAGAGACCCAGTACTTC.

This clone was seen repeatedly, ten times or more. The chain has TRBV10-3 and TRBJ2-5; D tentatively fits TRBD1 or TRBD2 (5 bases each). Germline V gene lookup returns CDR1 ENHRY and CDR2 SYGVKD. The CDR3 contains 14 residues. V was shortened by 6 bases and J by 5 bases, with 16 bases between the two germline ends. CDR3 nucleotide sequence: TGTGCCATCAGACGGGGCCCGGAGAGGGAGACCCAGTACTTC. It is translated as CAIRRGPERETQYF.

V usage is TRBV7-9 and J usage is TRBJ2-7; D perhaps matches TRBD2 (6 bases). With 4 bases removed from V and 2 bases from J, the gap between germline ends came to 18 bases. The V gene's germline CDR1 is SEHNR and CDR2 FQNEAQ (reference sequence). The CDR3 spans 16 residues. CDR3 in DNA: TGTGCCAGCAGCTCTAGTTGGACGGAGGGAACCTACGAGCAGTACTTC. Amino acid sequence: CASSSSWTEGTYEQYF.

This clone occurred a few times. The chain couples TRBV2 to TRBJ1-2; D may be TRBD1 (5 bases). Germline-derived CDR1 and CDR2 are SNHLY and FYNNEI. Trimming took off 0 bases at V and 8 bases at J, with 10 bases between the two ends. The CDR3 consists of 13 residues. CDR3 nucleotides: TGTGCCAGCAGTGAAGCGCAGCGGGGCGGCTACACCTTC. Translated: CASSEAQRGGYTF.

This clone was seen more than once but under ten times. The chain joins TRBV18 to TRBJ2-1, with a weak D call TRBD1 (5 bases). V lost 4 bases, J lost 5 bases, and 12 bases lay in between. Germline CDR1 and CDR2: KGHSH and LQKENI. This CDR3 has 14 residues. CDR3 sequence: CASSQWGRDNEQFF. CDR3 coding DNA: TGTGCCAGCTCACAGTGGGGCAGGGACAATGAGCAGTTCTTC.

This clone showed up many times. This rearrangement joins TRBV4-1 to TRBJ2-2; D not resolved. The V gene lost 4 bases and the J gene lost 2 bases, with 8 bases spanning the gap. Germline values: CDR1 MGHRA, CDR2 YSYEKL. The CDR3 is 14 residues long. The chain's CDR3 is CASSLRSNTGELFF. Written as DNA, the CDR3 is TGCGCCAGCAGCCTCCGTTCAAACACCGGGGAGCTGTTTTTT.

The CDR3 DNA reads as TGTGCCAGCAGGGAGGGGGTCCGGGACAATTTCTTCTTC. Residues: CASREGVRDNFFF. The rearrangement links TRBV28 to TRBJ2-1; the D gene could be TRBD1 or TRBD2 (6 bases each). V dropped 6 bases and J dropped 16 bases, with 22 bases sitting between them. Germline V gene lookup returns CDR1 MDHEN and CDR2 SYDVKM. The CDR3 is 13 amino acids.

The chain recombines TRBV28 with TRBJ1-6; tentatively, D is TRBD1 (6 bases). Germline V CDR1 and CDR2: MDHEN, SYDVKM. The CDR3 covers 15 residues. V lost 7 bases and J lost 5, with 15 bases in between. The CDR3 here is CASIPAGEDNSPLHF. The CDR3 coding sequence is TGTGCCAGCATCCCGGCAGGGGAGGATAATTCACCCCTCCACTTT.

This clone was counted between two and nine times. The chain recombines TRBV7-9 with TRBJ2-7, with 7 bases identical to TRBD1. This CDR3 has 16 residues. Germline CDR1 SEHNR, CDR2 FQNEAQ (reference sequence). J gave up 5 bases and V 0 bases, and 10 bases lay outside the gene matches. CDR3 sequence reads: CASSLALTGSPDEQYF. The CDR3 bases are TGTGCCAGCAGCTTAGCGTTGACAGGGTCCCCCGACGAGCAGTACTTC.